The clone carrying this T cell receptor beta chain was observed a handful of times. These data originate in a study of blood T cells in healthy people across ages. Looked up from germline, CDR1 is LGHNA and CDR2 is YSLEER. Trimming stripped 0 bases from V and 0 bases from J, with 12 bases between. This CDR3 region has 18 residues. Using a J-beta primer mix together with a sample-barcoded 5' primer, a second PCR was run for roughly 7 to 12 cycles. MiXCR, applied by TCRdb to the 5' RACE reads, yields one record per CDR3 protein. Of about 930,000 distinct CDR3 sequences in the sample, just under 30% were seen once. This sample also appeared in a second study, on T cells of mothers and their children. This second study notes: Donation was provided by three healthy Caucasian mothers along with their six children. Within related and unrelated pairs, thymic selection shapes TCR recombination output in a similar way. Normalized overlap was always slightly, never significantly, higher in related than unrelated mother-child pairs.

The rearrangement links TRBV4-3 to TRBJ1-6; D is unresolved. The sequence was obtained from a woman aged 40-49 years in good health. Sample: blood. CDR3 residues: CASSQDWLRSSYNSPLHF. The CDR3 DNA reads as TGCGCCAGCAGCCAAGATTGGCTAAGGAGCTCCTATAATTCACCCCTCCACTTT.